These T cell receptor beta chains were read from a single sample in a study of T cell responses to AZD1222 COVID-19 vaccine. Using immunoSEQ multiplex PCR, the repertoire was profiled, and TCRdb retains in-frame clones only, with some absent. The data contain roughly 160,000 clones, approximately 88% of them singletons. The source was peripheral blood, collected 28 days after the second AZD1222 dose. The receptors come from an adult who received the AZD1222 COVID-19 vaccine. CDR3s include the opening cysteine and the closing phenylalanine or tryptophan. Fields, in order: D gene, V gene, J gene, clone size, CDR3 protein, CDR3 DNA. A D gene is named only where the DNA matches it firmly. Clone size is stated in some rows and not others, as once, few, many or a class when expanded.

-	TRBV6-2/TRBV6-3	TRBJ1-2	few	CASSFFRPGAGYTF	TGTGCCAGCAGTTTCTTCCGGCCGGGTGCCGGCTACACCTTC
-	TRBV5-4	TRBJ1-4	-	CASSPGGRRGEKLFF	TGTGCCAGCAGCCCCGGGGGCAGGCGGGGTGAAAAACTGTTTTTT
-	TRBV19	TRBJ2-7	-	CASSSTSGAYEQYF	TGTGCCAGTAGTTCAACTTCCGGGGCTTACGAGCAGTACTTC
-	TRBV3-1/TRBV3-2	TRBJ1-2	-	CASSQYYGYTF	TGTGCCAGCAGCCAATATTATGGCTACACCTTC
-	TRBV5-1	TRBJ2-7	-	CASSPLPRDGSSYEQYF	TGCGCCAGCAGCCCGCTTCCAAGGGACGGGTCCTCCTACGAGCAGTACTTC
-	TRBV9	TRBJ1-1	-	CASSLQGGSTEAFF	TGTGCCAGCAGCTTACAGGGCGGTAGTACTGAAGCTTTCTTT
-	TRBV7-9	TRBJ2-7	-	CASSAGGQPAYEQYF	TGTGCCAGCAGCGCTGGGGGGCAGCCAGCCTACGAGCAGTACTTC
-	TRBV6-2/TRBV6-3	TRBJ1-2	-	CASSRQEGLYGYTF	TGTGCCAGCAGTCGGCAGGAGGGGCTCTATGGCTACACCTTC
-	TRBV2	TRBJ1-1	-	CASSERAGDTEAFF	TGTGCCAGCAGTGAGAGGGCTGGGGACACTGAAGCTTTCTTT
-	TRBV5-6	TRBJ2-5	-	CASSLASTQYF	TGTGCCAGCAGCTTGGCATCTACCCAGTACTTC
TRBD1	TRBV3-1/TRBV3-2	TRBJ1-1	-	CASSQDGTVNTEAFF	TGTGCCAGCAGCCAAGACGGGACAGTGAACACTGAAGCTTTCTTT
-	TRBV6-1	TRBJ1-5	-	CASSVFGDYSNQPQHF	TGTGCCAGCAGTGTCTTTGGGGATTATAGCAATCAGCCCCAGCATTTT
-	TRBV6-5	TRBJ2-1	-	CASSSSRDVNEQFF	TGTGCCAGCAGCTCATCCCGGGACGTCAATGAGCAGTTCTTC
-	TRBV9	TRBJ1-3	-	CASSYYGTSGNTIYF	TGTGCCAGCAGCTACTACGGGACATCTGGAAACACCATATATTTT
TRBD2	TRBV13	TRBJ2-7	-	CASSLVAGRYEQYF	TGTGCCAGCAGCTTAGTAGCGGGGAGGTACGAGCAGTACTTC
TRBD1	TRBV18	TRBJ1-6	few	CASSAGTENSPLHF	TGTGCCAGCTCAGCCGGGACAGAGAATTCACCCCTCCACTTT
-	TRBV4-2	TRBJ1-2	-	CASSQGRYGPMSQGGYTF	TGTGCCAGCAGCCAAGGCAGGTATGGGCCGATGTCCCAAGGAGGCTACACCTTC
-	TRBV5-4	TRBJ2-5	-	CASSLGGGYQETQYF	TGTGCCAGCAGCCTGGGAGGAGGGTACCAAGAGACCCAGTACTTC
-	TRBV13	TRBJ1-3	-	CASSLGWSSGNTIYF	TGTGCCAGCAGCTTAGGCTGGAGCTCTGGAAACACCATATATTTT
TRBD2	TRBV19	TRBJ2-1	-	CASTPGGLYNEQFF	TGTGCCAGTACTCCGGGGGGGCTCTACAATGAGCAGTTCTTC
TRBD1	TRBV10-1	TRBJ2-3	-	CASSENRGSNTQYF	TGCGCCAGCAGTGAGAACAGGGGGTCGAATACGCAGTATTTT
-	TRBV4-2	TRBJ2-1	-	CASSQEWNEQFF	TGTGCCAGCAGCCAAGAATGGAATGAGCAGTTCTTC
-	TRBV4-2	TRBJ1-2	-	CASSQDPIGRNYGYTF	TGTGCCAGCAGCCAAGACCCGATAGGACGGAACTATGGCTACACCTTC
-	TRBV19	TRBJ1-1	-	CASSTVLEREAFF	TGTGCCAGTAGTACGGTATTAGAAAGGGAAGCTTTCTTT
-	TRBV5-6	TRBJ1-5	-	CASSLAGLGNQPQHF	TGTGCCAGCAGCTTGGCGGGGCTGGGCAATCAGCCCCAGCATTTT
-	TRBV5-1	TRBJ1-3	-	CASSLDTSGNTIYF	TGCGCCAGCAGCTTGGACACCTCTGGAAACACCATATATTTT
TRBD2	TRBV6-5	TRBJ2-1	-	CASSPGLAGTEQFF	TGTGCCAGCAGTCCGGGACTAGCGGGGACTGAGCAGTTCTTC
-	TRBV7-6	TRBJ2-2	once	CASSLAVFGSGELFF	TGTGCCAGCAGCTTAGCAGTTTTCGGATCCGGGGAGCTGTTTTTT
-	TRBV19	TRBJ1-6	-	CASRAGQSMSPLHF	TGTGCCAGTAGGGCAGGACAGTCAATGTCACCCCTCCACTTT
-	TRBV6-5	TRBJ2-7	once	CASRAGFSYEQYF	TGTGCCAGCAGAGCTGGGTTTTCCTACGAGCAGTACTTC
-	TRBV6-1	TRBJ1-6	-	CASSEGLGQRYNSPLHF	TGTGCCAGCAGTGAAGGGCTCGGACAGAGGTATAATTCACCCCTCCACTTT
-	TRBV6-2/TRBV6-3	TRBJ1-2	-	CASSSPGSGYTF	TGTGCCAGCAGTTCGCCCGGGAGCGGCTACACCTTC
-	TRBV6-5	TRBJ1-1	-	CASSIDRNTEAFF	TGTGCCAGCAGCATAGACAGGAACACTGAAGCTTTCTTT
-	TRBV28	TRBJ2-7	few	CASSTGRRNGYEQYF	TGTGCCAGCAGTACGGGACGGAGGAATGGCTACGAGCAGTACTTC
TRBD1	TRBV18	TRBJ1-4	-	CASSPEYRGGNEKLFF	TGTGCCAGCTCACCCGAGTACAGGGGAGGGAATGAAAAACTGTTTTTT
-	TRBV2	TRBJ1-1	-	CASSGQRNTEAFF	TGTGCCAGCAGTGGTCAGAGGAACACTGAAGCTTTCTTT